This T cell receptor (beta chain) came from a study of T cells in Graves' hyperthyroidism and ophthalmopathy (dated by TCRdb to the late 2010s). For the wider study: Peripheral blood samples were taken at initial diagnosis, before any treatment was given. In addition, the study compared T-cell repertoires in thyroid tissue and in blood from about 6 Graves' hyperthyroidism patients. Prospective prediction of ophthalmopathy was tested in an independent validation cohort consisting of roughly 19 hyperthyroidism patients and more than 15 patients who later progressed to ophthalmopathy. TCR V-J signatures able to tell the groups apart were searched for in a discovery cohort of 100 or so patients, of whom over 40 had Graves' ophthalmopathy and some 60 had stable Graves' hyperthyroidism. After sampling, hyperthyroidism patients received methimazole starting at 30 mg daily, and ophthalmopathy patients received high-dose intravenous methylprednisolone. According to the paper, TCR Vbeta CDR3 sequencing was carried out on approximately 140 peripheral blood samples, which came from under 50 ophthalmopathy, around 75 hyperthyroidism and roughly 17 progressor patients. The 100 or so discovery patients were randomly divided into training and test sets at a 7:3 ratio.

Points the paper makes about the study in general: In validation, the model predicted progression to ophthalmopathy a median of roughly 6.2 months before onset, with about 67% sensitivity and nearly 75% specificity. No statistical method was used to fix the sample size in advance, and group allocation was not hidden from the investigators. Most expanded thyroid clonotypes (frequency above 0.001) were also detected in blood, a finding suggesting that blood repertoires may reflect thyroid immune responses. A model built on a 13 V-J signature distinguished ophthalmopathy from stable hyperthyroidism, reaching 85% to 90% sensitivity and under 84% specificity in cross-validation and 80%/75% in testing.

With respect to this clonotype: Its antigen remains undetermined. No quality values exist for individual bases; no much larger clone is one base distant.

Amplification of TCR beta CDR3 regions was carried out from RNA transcripts. For the first round of RT-PCR on the TCR CDR3, the HTBI primer set was used together with the Qiagen OneStep RT-PCR kit. Libraries were constructed in a second round of multiplex PCR, after which size selection and purification were performed. Paired-end sequencing of the libraries was performed with 100 bp reads on an Illumina HiSeq2000. On the study's bioinformatics: SOAPnuke was used to process the raw data, throwing out any read that contained adapters or uncalled bases, had a mean Phred below 15, or lacked an exact constant-primer or identifier match. COPE v1.2.5 was used to merge high-quality paired reads, and clonotypes were defined as unique nucleotide sequences. MiTCR v1.1 was used to align clonotypes to the IMGT TRBV, TRBD and TRBJ reference segments. The analysis was restricted to V-J combinations with a frequency above 0.0001, which together covered 99.2% of the repertoires. The TCS score was defined as F50 (clonal expansion) divided by E x V (chaos), with BLOSUM62-based TCRdist calculated between CDR3 peptides within each V-J. Welch's t-statistics and random forest reduced around 550 V-J features to about 12, which were used in a naive Bayes classifier (R e1071). TCRdb reprocessing: public reads trimmed at Q25 with fastp, clones called with MiXCR, in-frame beta chains kept. All rows with the same CDR3 protein become a single entry with the most common DNA and genes. TCRdb's processing, not the authors', yielded these V and J calls. The sample has 500,000 to 750,000 distinct CDR3 sequences on record, approximately 15% of them singletons. Roughly 6.9% of the sample is taken by the ten largest.

Moderately to severely active disease, a Clinical Activity Score of at least 3, a NOSPECS grade of at least 4, and a duration under 3 months were present in ophthalmopathy patients. Exclusion was applied to patients with uncontrolled infections, other autoimmune diseases, pregnancy or lactation. Diagnoses relied on clinical symptoms, serum thyroxine and TRAb, thyroid ultrasound and orbital computed tomography. Ficoll-Paque density gradient centrifugation was used to isolate PBMCs from approximately 10 ml of fresh peripheral blood. Total RNA was extracted with Trizol reagent, and quality was checked on an Agilent 2100 Bioanalyzer. CDR1 and CDR2, per the germline V gene, are MNHEY and SVGAGI. At the junction V is shortened by 2 bases and J by 11 bases; bases outside the gene matches: 9. The CDR3 measures 14 amino acids from cysteine to phenylalanine. Only the CDR3 DNA stays, 42 bases, in frame from base 1.

The sequenced material came from blood. The sequence was collected from a woman between 18 and 29 years old with Graves' ophthalmopathy. The rearranged segments are TRBV6-5 and TRBJ1-1, and TRBD1 aligns with 9 junction nucleotides. The CDR3 protein: CASSYGQGKAVAFF. The DNA sequence is TGTGCCAGCAGTTACGGACAGGGGAAGGCCGTCGCTTTCTTT.